What follows are 16 T cell receptor beta chains derived from one specimen sequenced in a study of beta chain features in type 1 diabetes. The sequenced template was cDNA made from the entire isolated RNA. Method: immunoSEQ multiplex PCR; TCRdb's copy keeps in-frame clones and lacks some. The sample gives 350,000 to 450,000 clones, approximately 14% of which show up once; roughly 0.038% is in the top ten. The sequenced material came from naive CD4+ T cells from blood. These receptor sequences come from a man between 25 and 39 years old in good health.

This clone has only a few counts. The gene calls are TRBV5-4 and TRBJ1-1, with D perhaps TRBD1 (6 bases). The CDR3 is 14 amino acids. V gave up 0 bases and J gave up 5 bases, with 11 bases separating them. Germline V CDR1 and CDR2: SGHNT, YYREEE (reference sequence). The CDR3 nucleotides read TGTGCCAGCAGCTTGGGATTAGGGGGGACTGAAGCTTTCTTT. Its protein product is CASSLGLGGTEAFF. Together with reference TRBV5-4 and TRBJ1-1, the CDR3 gives the full variable domain: ETGVTQSPTHLIKTRGQQVTLRCSSQSGHNTVSWYQQALGQGPQFIFQYYREEENGRGNFPPRFSGLQFPNYSSELNVNALELDDSALYLCASSLGLGGTEAFFGQGTRLTVV.

This clone was picked up a small number of times. The chain uses TRBV2 and TRBJ1-2, with TRBD1 matching 8 bases. The CDR3 length is 13 residues. Germline V gene lookup returns CDR1 SNHLY and CDR2 FYNNEI. The trim removed 8 bases at V and 2 bases at J, leaving 4 bases unmatched. The CDR3 nucleotides are TGTGCCAGCCAGACAGGGGCAAACTATGGCTACACCTTC. This encodes CASQTGANYGYTF. Together with reference TRBV2 and TRBJ1-2, the CDR3 gives the full variable domain: EPEVTQTPSHQVTQMGQEVILRCVPISNHLYFYWYRQILGQKVEFLVSFYNNEISEKSEIFDDQFSVERPDGSNFTLKIRSTKLEDSAMYFCASQTGANYGYTFGSGTRLTVV.

V usage is TRBV6-5 and J usage is TRBJ2-1, with TRBD2 matching over 9 bases. Germline CDR1 and CDR2: MNHEY and SVGAGI. With 7 bases clipped from V and 8 bases from J, the junction kept 3 bases outside the gene matches. The CDR3 is 12 residues long. The chain's CDR3 is CASTREGHEQFF. The CDR3 DNA sequence: TGTGCCAGCACGCGGGAGGGTCATGAGCAGTTCTTC.

Only a few counts were recorded for this clone. The CDR3 DNA is TGCGCCAGCAAGGGGAGCTCCTACAATGAGCAGTTCTTC. Encoded protein: CASKGSSYNEQFF. The chain links TRBV5-1 to TRBJ2-1, with D perhaps given as TRBD1 or TRBD2 (5 bases each). This CDR3 contains 13 residues. The V end lost 6 bases, the J end lost 0 bases, and 7 bases lay between the germline ends. Germline V gives CDR1 SGHRS, CDR2 YFSETQ.

Regarding this clone: Additional DNA sequences in this sample encode the identical CDR3. The J gene is TRBJ1-1, the V gene TRBV4-3; D remains unclear. Germline V CDR1 and CDR2: LGHNA, YSLEER. The length of the CDR3 is 14 residues. Trimming shortened V by 3 bases and J by 1 base, and 9 bases separated the two germline ends. The CDR3 loop reads CASSQDAGNTEAFF. CDR3 sequence (DNA): TGCGCCAGCAGCCAGGACGCAGGGAACACTGAAGCTTTCTTT.

This clone was seen just once. The chain has TRBV5-1 and TRBJ2-7, with 8 bases fitting TRBD1. The CDR3 covers 15 residues. V lost 0 bases to trimming and J lost 3 bases; unmatched junction nucleotides: 5. In germline, CDR1 is SGHRS, CDR2 YFSETQ. CDR3 in amino acids: CASSLAPTGVYEQYF. In DNA, the CDR3 is TGCGCCAGCAGCTTGGCCCCGACAGGGGTCTACGAGCAGTACTTC.

This clone appeared many times. The gene calls are TRBV2 and TRBJ1-6, with D perhaps TRBD1 (6 bases). V lost 6 bases to trimming and J lost 14 bases, with 23 bases between them. Germline lookup yields CDR1 SNHLY and CDR2 FYNNEI. CDR3 length equals 15 residues. The CDR3 DNA follows: TGTGCCAGCAGCAACAGGGTACGGGGGACGGGGACCCTCCACTTT. Its protein product is CASSNRVRGTGTLHF.

This clone has just a few counts. The chain joins TRBV14 to TRBJ2-1, with D tentatively TRBD2 (6 bases). CDR1 is SGHDN, CDR2 FVKESK, per germline. The V gene lost 5 bases and the J gene lost 4 bases, with 12 bases spanning the gap. The CDR3 totals 14 residues. The CDR3 protein is CASSNRDWYNEQFF. The DNA for the CDR3 is TGTGCCAGCAGCAACCGGGACTGGTACAATGAGCAGTTCTTC.

Only a few counts were recorded for this clone. DNA of the CDR3: TGTGCCAGCAGCCGAAAGGGACAGGGGGCGATGGGCATTCAGTACTTC. This codes for CASSRKGQGAMGIQYF. This chain links TRBV14 with TRBJ2-4; 12 nucleotides line up with TRBD1. The CDR3 runs to 16 residues. Germline V gene lookup returns CDR1 SGHDN and CDR2 FVKESK. Trimming at V came to 4 bases and at J to 9 bases, leaving 10 bases not matched to a gene.

The chain combines TRBV30 with TRBJ2-7; TRBD2 matches at 10 bases. Germline CDR1 and CDR2: GTSNPN and SVGIG (reference sequence). Trimming cost V 2 bases and J 2 bases; bases outside gene matches: 9. The CDR3 totals 16 residues. Written as DNA, the CDR3 is TGTGCCTGGAGTCGCCCAGGACTAGCGGCACCCTACGAGCAGTACGTC. Encoded protein: CAWSRPGLAAPYEQYV.

The chain combines TRBV15 with TRBJ2-5; a possible D gene is TRBD2 (5 bases). The J call may be incorrect, as the DNA end agrees better with TRBJ2-7. Germline V gene lookup returns CDR1 LNHNV and CDR2 YYDKDF (reference sequence). The CDR3 contains 14 residues. This CDR3 is CATSRDPLGYEQYF. The CDR3, as DNA: TGTGCCACCAGCAGGGACCCACTAGGGTACGAGCAGTACTTC.

In nucleotides, the CDR3 is TGTGCCAGCAGTGAAGGGAGGACCATCTACGAGCAGTACTTC. Translating it yields CASSEGRTIYEQYF. V is TRBV2 and J is TRBJ2-7; D perhaps matches TRBD2 (5 bases). Germline V gives CDR1 SNHLY, CDR2 FYNNEI. Trimming took off 1 base at V and 3 bases at J, with 10 bases between the two ends. This CDR3 has 14 residues.

This chain uses TRBV9 with TRBJ1-2, with TRBD1 as a possible D gene (5 bases). Trimming took off 10 bases at V and 9 bases at J, with 19 bases between the two ends. The CDR3 has 12 residues. The germline V gene has CDR1 SGDLS and CDR2 YYNGEE. This CDR3 is CAGAGTAESYTF. The DNA for the CDR3 is TGTGCCGGGGCAGGGACCGCCGAAAGCTACACCTTC.

The rearrangement uses TRBV9 and TRBJ2-2; D is uncertain. Trimming left V 3 bases short and J 4 bases short, with 19 bases between. CDR1 and CDR2 (germline): SGDLS, YYNGEE. The CDR3 contains 17 residues. The CDR3 loop is CASSALGRARGTGELFF. The DNA of the CDR3 is TGTGCCAGCAGCGCCCTCGGTAGGGCCCGAGGCACCGGGGAGCTGTTTTTT.

This clone was found a few times. This chain joins TRBV6-5 and TRBJ2-1; a weak D match, TRBD2 (5 bases). This CDR3 comprises 15 residues. Trimming took off 0 bases at V and 5 bases at J, with 11 bases between the two ends. Germline assignment: CDR1 MNHEY and CDR2 SVGAGI. CDR3 protein: CASSYSIRRDNEQFF. The DNA of the CDR3 is TGTGCCAGCAGTTACTCGATTAGGCGGGACAATGAGCAGTTCTTC.

In its sample, this clone was seen a few times. This chain uses TRBV4-2 with TRBJ2-7, with 9 bases identical to TRBD2. Germline V gives CDR1 LGHNA, CDR2 YNFKEQ. This CDR3 is 16 amino acids long. V dropped 4 bases and J dropped 1; count of bases not matched to a gene: 8. CDR3 amino acids: CASSLLASGASYEQYF. CDR3 bases: TGTGCCAGCAGCCTGTTGGCTAGCGGGGCTTCCTACGAGCAGTACTTC.